Listed below are T cell receptor beta chains from one sample, sequenced in a study of tumor-infiltrating lymphocytes in oesophageal squamous cell carcinoma. One entry per CDR3 protein results from TCRdb running MiXCR on the PCR reads. The profile covers about 15,000 distinct CDR3 sequences, with under 60% appearing a single time and 14% taken by the ten largest. The sequencing input was blood. These receptors were taken from a male donor with esophageal squamous cell carcinoma. Both conserved end residues are part of each CDR3. Fields, in order: V gene, D gene, CDR3 protein. A D gene is named only where the DNA matches it firmly.

TRBV7-7	NA	CASSPGTKGGEQYF
TRBV7-3	TRBD1	CASSKGQGGKNIQYF
TRBV12-3/TRBV12-4	NA	CASSFSENQPQHF
TRBV5-1	TRBD2	CASSFGLAGGRNTGELFF
TRBV5-3	TRBD1	CASSLGWGQGNYGYTF
TRBV27	TRBD1	CASSLTGPYNSPLHF
TRBV7-8	TRBD1	CASSLGQGARTEAFF
TRBV3-1	NA	CASSQVFAAPNEQFF
TRBV27	TRBD2	CASTSGTSGRGTGELFF
TRBV28	NA	CASNRLASQETQYF
TRBV11-1	NA	CASSLAQNSLQETQYF
TRBV5-8	TRBD1	CASEHRDRGLGYTF
TRBV7-3	NA	CASSFLRDPLGSGANVLTF
TRBV11-2	NA	CASSLAFYEQYF